This T cell receptor beta chain was documented in a study of post-analysis software for immune sequencing data. Overall study context: The study covered relapsing-remitting, secondary progressive and progressive-relapsing courses of multiple sclerosis. Study observations and caveats: Four or five TRBV segments, TRBV5-6, TRBV5-1 and TRBV20-1 among them, were found more frequent in patients than controls. The F measure placed samples prepared in the same batch into strongly shared clusters. Comparison with controls showed significantly lower normalized Chao1 diversity in multiple sclerosis patients.

Sequencing libraries made from TCR beta cDNA carried unique molecular identifiers. Input populations of roughly 1 to 11 million T cells gave rise to 500,000 or so cDNA molecules. TCRdb reprocessed the PCR reads via MiXCR and lists one record per CDR3 protein. The sample yields around 700,000 distinct CDR3 sequences, 55% to 70% seen once. CDR1 is SEHNR and CDR2 is FQNEAQ in the germline V gene (reference sequence). The CDR3 loop spans 19 amino acids. J lost 5 bases, V lost 4 bases, and 14 bases had no gene match. Regarding this clonotype: The target antigen is unknown.

The receptor was isolated from a girl aged 2 to 10 with multiple sclerosis. Sample: blood. The V call is TRBV7-9, the J call TRBJ2-7; 16 nucleotides agree with TRBD2. The CDR3 loop reads CASSSTTGLAGGPWDEQYF. CDR3 coding DNA: TGTGCCAGCAGCTCGACAACGGGACTAGCGGGAGGGCCGTGGGACGAGCAGTACTTC.